This is a list of T cell receptor beta chains from one sample in a study of human T cells and chemical hapten exposure. From the RACE reads, TCRdb called clonotypes with MiXCR, one entry per CDR3 protein. The table records about 80,000 distinct CDR3 sequences, around 15% of them present only once. The source was whole blood, collected in connection with sensitization to the hapten diphenylcyclopropenone (DPC). Source of these receptors: a woman aged 45-60 years with alopecia areata. Some clones in this sample may be carry-over from other donors' samples. CDR3s include the opening cysteine and the closing phenylalanine or tryptophan. D genes are given only for firm matches. The listing skips clone size in some rows; elsewhere it reads once, few, many or a size class.

clone size,V gene,D gene,J gene,CDR3 DNA,CDR3 protein
few,TRBV5-1,TRBD1,TRBJ2-3,TGCGCCAGCAGCGAACAGGGGGCTAAGACAGATACGCAGTATTTT,CASSEQGAKTDTQYF
-,TRBV28,-,TRBJ2-7,TGTGCCAGCAGTTTACCTGACAGCAGACTTTACGAGCAGTACTTC,CASSLPDSRLYEQYF
-,TRBV19,-,TRBJ2-7,TGTGCCACCACGGGACAATACTACGAGCAGTACTTC,CATTGQYYEQYF
few,TRBV11-2,TRBD2,TRBJ2-7,TGTGCCAGCAGCTTTTCCGGGACTAGCGGGGAGCAGTACTTC,CASSFSGTSGEQYF
few,TRBV18,TRBD1,TRBJ1-3,TGTGCCAGCTCATACTCCGGGACAGGGATTTCAAACACCATATATTTT,CASSYSGTGISNTIYF
few,TRBV29-1,-,TRBJ2-7,TGCAGTGTCAGGGTTTCCTTCCACGAGCAGTACTTC,CSVRVSFHEQYF
many,TRBV5-6,-,TRBJ1-1,TGTGCCAGCAGCTTGGTTGACAGATTGAACACTGAAGCTTTCTTT,CASSLVDRLNTEAFF
few,TRBV10-3,-,TRBJ2-7,TGTGCCATCAGTGAAGTAATCTACGAGCAGTACTTC,CAISEVIYEQYF
-,TRBV9,-,TRBJ1-5,TGTGCCAGCAGCGGGATTGGGGTGGGCAATCAGCCCCAGCATTTT,CASSGIGVGNQPQHF
few,TRBV5-1,-,TRBJ1-1,TGCGCCAGCAGCGGGGGGACGGCTACTGAAGCTTTCTTT,CASSGGTATEAFF
once,TRBV6-6,TRBD1,TRBJ1-2,TGTGCCAGCAAAGGACAGGGAGCCTATGGCTACACCTTC,CASKGQGAYGYTF
few,TRBV9,TRBD2,TRBJ2-3,TGTGCCAGCAGCTTCGAAGGACTAGCGGGAGGCACAGATACGCAGTATTTT,CASSFEGLAGGTDTQYF
-,TRBV7-2,-,TRBJ1-1,TGTGCCAGCAGTCAGGTTTTGGACACTGAAGCTTTCTTT,CASSQVLDTEAFF
few,TRBV7-2,-,TRBJ1-2,TGTGCCAGCAGCTTCGACAGTCCGATCGCCTATGGCTACACCTTC,CASSFDSPIAYGYTF
few,TRBV4-3,TRBD2,TRBJ2-7,TGCGCCAGCAGCTTAGCGGGAGATAGTTACGAGCAGTACTTC,CASSLAGDSYEQYF
many,TRBV20-1,TRBD1,TRBJ1-5,TGCAGTGCTAGACCGGACAGGATGGGCCAGCCCCAGCATTTT,CSARPDRMGQPQHF
-,TRBV28,-,TRBJ2-7,TGTGCCAGCAGTTTAGCCCAGGGCTGGTACGAGCAGTACTTC,CASSLAQGWYEQYF
few,TRBV5-4,-,TRBJ2-1,TGTGCCAGCAGCTTGGGCGGAGTTTTTGCCTACAATGAGCAGTTCTTC,CASSLGGVFAYNEQFF
-,TRBV7-9,-,TRBJ2-4,TGTGCCAGCACCGGGATGTTGGGGGAGGCCAAAAACATTCAGTACTTC,CASTGMLGEAKNIQYF
-,TRBV29-1,-,TRBJ2-1,TGCTGGGATTGGTGGATCTCCTACAATGAGCAGTTCTTC,CWDWWISYNEQFF
many,TRBV20-1,TRBD2,TRBJ2-7,TGCAGTGCTAGAGCTAGCGGGAACTCCTACGAGCAGTACTTC,CSARASGNSYEQYF
-,TRBV20-1,-,TRBJ2-1,TGCAGTGCTAGAGAAGCTAGCAATGAGCAGTTCTTC,CSAREASNEQFF
few,TRBV4-3,-,TRBJ1-2,TGCGCCAGCAGCCACGGAAGTCCGAACTATGGCTACACCTTC,CASSHGSPNYGYTF
many,TRBV19,-,TRBJ1-1,TGTGCCAGTAAACTAGGAAAATCGGGGCGGGCCACTGAAGCTTTCTTT,CASKLGKSGRATEAFF
few,TRBV6-6,-,TRBJ1-6,TGTGCCAGCAGTTACTCGATAGGGGATTCACCCCTCCACTTT,CASSYSIGDSPLHF
-,TRBV5-4,TRBD2,TRBJ2-2,TGTGCCAGCAGCCCGAGGACTAGTCAAAAGGCCGGGGAGCTGTTTTTT,CASSPRTSQKAGELFF
few,TRBV4-1,-,TRBJ2-5,TGCGCCAGCAGCAAACCGGGACAATCCTCAGAGACCCAGTACTTC,CASSKPGQSSETQYF
few,TRBV19,-,TRBJ2-7,TGTGCCAGTAGCCCACAGCTTGGGCTCTACGAGCAGTACTTC,CASSPQLGLYEQYF
-,TRBV6-5,TRBD1,TRBJ2-7,TGTGCCAGCAGTTACAGGACAGGGAATGAGCAGTACTTC,CASSYRTGNEQYF
-,TRBV5-6,TRBD2,TRBJ2-2,TGTGCCAGCAGCTCGCTAGCGGAGAACACCGGGGAGCTGTTTTTT,CASSSLAENTGELFF
few,TRBV10-2,-,TRBJ2-1,TGCGCCAGCAGTGGTATCGACACCCAGCCCTACAATGAGCAGTTCTTC,CASSGIDTQPYNEQFF
-,TRBV29-1,-,TRBJ2-1,TGCAGCGTTGAGCCCCAACTCGATATCCATGGCAATGAGCAGTTCTTC,CSVEPQLDIHGNEQFF
-,TRBV7-2,-,TRBJ2-1,TGTGCCAGCACCCTCGGGCGGAGAGCCTACAATGAGCAGTTCTTC,CASTLGRRAYNEQFF
few,TRBV6-6,TRBD1,TRBJ1-5,TGTGCCAGCAGATCCGGGACAGCAAATCAGCCCCAGCATTTT,CASRSGTANQPQHF
few,TRBV7-9,-,TRBJ1-5,TGTGCCAGCAGCTCTAATGGGGCCAATCAGCCCCAGCATTTT,CASSSNGANQPQHF
-,TRBV28,-,TRBJ2-1,TGTGCCAGCAGTCCCCGACAAACGGGAACCTACAATGAGCAGTTCTTC,CASSPRQTGTYNEQFF
-,TRBV28,-,TRBJ2-7,TGTGCCAGCAGAGTGGGTTACGAGCAGTACTTC,CASRVGYEQYF
-,TRBV28,TRBD2,TRBJ2-7,TGTGCCAGCCAACGAGTCGGACTAGCGAGAGGCTACGAGCAGTACTTC,CASQRVGLARGYEQYF
-,TRBV2,-,TRBJ2-5,TGTGCCAGCACCCGATCGGGGCCACAAGAGACCCAGTACTTC,CASTRSGPQETQYF
-,TRBV18,-,TRBJ1-1,TGTGCCAGCTCATTCGGCGGCAACATGAACACTGAAGCTTTCTTT,CASSFGGNMNTEAFF
-,TRBV10-3,TRBD2,TRBJ2-7,TGTGCCATCAGTACCAGGACTAGCCCCTACGAGCAGTACTTC,CAISTRTSPYEQYF
-,TRBV27,TRBD1,TRBJ2-7,TGTGCCAGCAGTTTAAAAGGGGGCAGCTCCTACGAGCAGTACTTC,CASSLKGGSSYEQYF
-,TRBV27,TRBD1,TRBJ2-1,TGTGCCAGCAGTACAGGGGGTGGTGAGCAGTTCTTC,CASSTGGGEQFF
many,TRBV18,-,TRBJ2-3,TGTGCCAGCTCACCAACCGGAGTAGGACCGTCCGATACGCAGTATTTT,CASSPTGVGPSDTQYF
-,TRBV10-3,-,TRBJ1-5,TGTGCCATCAGTGAGTCGCTGGGCCAGCCCCAGCATTTT,CAISESLGQPQHF
-,TRBV19,-,TRBJ2-2,TGTGCCAGTAGTAGCCTCGGGACACTCGACACCGGGGAGCTGTTTTTT,CASSSLGTLDTGELFF
-,TRBV7-2,-,TRBJ2-7,TGTGCCAGCAGCTTAGAGGTGTCGGTTCCCTCCTACGAGCAGTACTTC,CASSLEVSVPSYEQYF
many,TRBV20-1,-,TRBJ2-3,TGCAGTGCTTCGGGAGAGACAGATACGCAGTATTTT,CSASGETDTQYF
few,TRBV7-6,-,TRBJ1-5,TGTGCCAGCAGCTTAGCCCAGGGGATGCAGCCCCAGCATTTT,CASSLAQGMQPQHF
-,TRBV7-2,-,TRBJ2-7,TGTGCCAGCAGCCCCGCTCCCTACGAGCAGTACTTC,CASSPAPYEQYF
few,TRBV30,-,TRBJ2-7,TGTGCCTGGAGTGTACAAAGGATTTACGAGCAGTACTTC,CAWSVQRIYEQYF
-,TRBV5-5,TRBD1,TRBJ2-4,TGTGCCAGCAGCTTTTCCGGGACAGGGAAAGCGGGGAACATTCAGTACTTC,CASSFSGTGKAGNIQYF
-,TRBV4-2,-,TRBJ2-5,TGTGCCAGCAGCCAAGATGGAGACAGGCAAGAGACCCAGTACTTC,CASSQDGDRQETQYF